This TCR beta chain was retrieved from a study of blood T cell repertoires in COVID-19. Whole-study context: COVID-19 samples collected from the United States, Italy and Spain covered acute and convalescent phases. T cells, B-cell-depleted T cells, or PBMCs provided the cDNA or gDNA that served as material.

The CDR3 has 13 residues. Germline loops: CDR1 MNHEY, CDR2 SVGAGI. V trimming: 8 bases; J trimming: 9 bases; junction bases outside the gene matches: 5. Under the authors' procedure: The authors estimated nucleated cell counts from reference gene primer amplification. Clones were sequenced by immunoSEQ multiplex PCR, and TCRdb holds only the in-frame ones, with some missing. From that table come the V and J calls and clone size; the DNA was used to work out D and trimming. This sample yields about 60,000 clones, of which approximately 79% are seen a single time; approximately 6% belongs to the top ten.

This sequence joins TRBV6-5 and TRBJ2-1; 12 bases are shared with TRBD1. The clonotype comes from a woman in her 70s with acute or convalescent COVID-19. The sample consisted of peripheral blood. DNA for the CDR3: TGTGCCAGCTTGGGGACAGGGGGCATTGAGCAGTTCTTC. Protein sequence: CASLGTGGIEQFF.